A single sample is the source of the 3 T cell receptor beta chains below, sequenced in a study of post-analysis software for immune sequencing data (dated by TCRdb to 2014 to 2015). For these receptors, no antigen is known. The library was produced with PCR. TCRdb names Illumina HiSeq 2500 as the instrument used. Unique molecular identifiers were incorporated into TCR beta cDNA libraries to reduce PCR and sequencing biases. TCRdb reworked the public reads: Q25 trimming with fastp, MiXCR clone assembly, productive beta chains retained. When rows share a CDR3 protein, they turn into one entry using the most common DNA and genes. The table for this sample lists 650,000 to 850,000 distinct CDR3 sequences; roughly 46% of them were counted only once. The top ten clonotypes cover approximately 4.4% of the sample. Summary of the overall study and its limitations: About five TRBV segments, including TRBV5-6, TRBV5-1 and TRBV20-1, were significantly more frequent in patients than controls.

The sequenced sample was blood. The receptors derive from a girl aged 10 to 17 with multiple sclerosis.

The CDR3 is CASSSPGTTLPDEQFF. CDR3 coding DNA: TGTGCCAGCAGCTCCCCCGGGACTACGCTGCCAGATGAGCAGTTCTTC. The chain has TRBV9 and TRBJ2-1; 7 nucleotides match TRBD2. The CDR3 runs to 16 residues. The trim removed 4 bases at V and 8 bases at J, leaving 15 bases unmatched. The V gene's germline CDR1 is SGDLS and CDR2 YYNGEE.

The rearrangement links TRBV5-1 to TRBJ2-3, with 7 bases lining up with TRBD2. Trimming cost V 4 bases and J 2 bases; bases outside gene matches: 16. Germline CDR1 reads SGHRS; CDR2 reads YFSETQ. The CDR3 is 18 residues long. CDR3 amino acids: CASSLKGGLPTHTDTQYF. The CDR3 DNA reads as TGCGCCAGCAGCCTTAAGGGAGGGCTTCCCACCCACACAGATACGCAGTATTTT.

This clonotype was seen a handful of times. The chain joins TRBV12-3 or TRBV12-4 to TRBJ1-2; D may be TRBD1 (6 bases). This CDR3 contains 14 residues. Trimming pared 4 bases from V and 5 bases from J, leaving 14 bases between. CDR3 amino acids: CASSYPDSHYGYTF. For the CDR3, the DNA is TGTGCCAGCAGTTACCCGGACAGTCATTATGGCTACACCTTC.